The T cell receptor beta chain under discussion was sequenced for a study of blood T cell repertoires in COVID-19 (dated by TCRdb to about 2020). In the study overall: Samples from collaborators originated in the United States, Italy and Spain and spanned both the acute and convalescent phases of COVID-19. The material from the prospective study consisted of cDNA or gDNA derived from T cells, B-cell-depleted T cells, or PBMCs. Deeply sampled blood TCRbeta repertoires from subjects exposed to, actively infected with, or recovered from COVID-19 were included in the dataset. The repertoires were released in a freely available public database intended as a resource for research on the immune response to SARS-CoV-2. The samples were drawn from the first 160 participants of the ongoing ImmuneRACE study and from 1,200 or so subjects provided by 6 global collaborators. Nearly every sample came with metadata listing a de-identified subject ID, COVID-19 status, age in years and sex. Where available, HLA class I and class II types were obtained from metadata supplied by the sample provider rather than from assay-based typing. Study-wide conclusions, independent of this receptor: The quantity of clinical and demographic metadata differed by source and by participant and was supplied without curation.

Reading from cysteine to phenylalanine, the CDR3 counts 16 amino acids. The only DNA kept is the CDR3, 48 bases in frame from the first base. Unmatched junction bases come to 9, with V trimmed by 5 bases and J by 1 base. Based on the germline V gene (reference sequence), the CDR1 and CDR2 sequences are MNHEY and SMNVEV. TCRbeta CDR3 regions were amplified from genomic DNA by means of the immunoSEQ Assay, a bias-controlled multiplex PCR. Concerning the study's data processing: Within the assay, amplification of reference gene primers was used to estimate how many nucleated cells each sample contained. To quantify the absolute abundance of each unique TCRbeta CDR3 rearrangement, sequence reads were collapsed and filtered. For each sample, productive Simpson clonality was calculated as the square root of Simpson's diversity index over productive rearrangements. This is the immuneACCESS table as TCRdb keeps it, with only in-frame sequences that have V and J called. A part of the clones is gone; compared with another copy, unresolved V genes explain less than half, and the rest is unexplained. V, J and clone size are those of that table, while D and trimming were read from the DNA. The table for this sample lists fewer than 200,000 clones; roughly nine tenths of them were counted only once. The ten largest make up 1.5% to 2% of the sample.

Comments on this clone: What this receptor recognizes is not known. It has no much larger one-base neighbor in the sample; base qualities were not kept.

A second Seattle source provided samples from volunteer blood donors who had recovered from COVID-19. Collaborating institutions collected whole blood in K2EDTA tubes following their own protocols. For TCRbeta analysis, collaborators shipped samples as frozen whole blood, isolated PBMCs, or DNA extracted from either of those sample types. Sequencing input: peripheral blood. The sequence was collected from a man aged 18-30 years who had recovered from COVID-19. The chain joins TRBV27 to TRBJ2-7; TRBD1 aligns with 9 central bases. The CDR3 corresponds to CASSSAGTGNSYEQYF. In nucleotides, the sequence is TGTGCCAGCAGTAGCGCCGGGACAGGGAATTCCTACGAGCAGTACTTC.